This T cell receptor (beta chain) was obtained from a study of T-cell reconstitution after alpha-beta-depleted transplantation in children. Findings of the study overall: T-cell counts and diversity at one year following transplant were attributed mainly to newly produced T cells. Where some patients showed high TCRbeta diversity at day 60, it came from recipient T cells and thymic progenitors that had survived.

Library preparation (for TCRbeta) was performed with unique molecular identifiers. TCRdb called the PCR reads again in MiXCR, with one record for every CDR3 protein. The sample lists under 85,000 distinct CDR3 sequences, around 18% occurring once. This CDR3 contains 12 residues. Per the germline V gene, CDR1 is WSHSY and CDR2 is SAAADI. The ends were cut back, 6 bases at V and 6 bases at J, with 10 bases in the middle. Concerning this clonotype: Its antigen is undetermined.

The sample consisted of PBMCs, mostly from graft donor cells, taken 360 days after TCRalphabeta/CD19-depleted stem cell transplant. The rearrangement uses TRBV10-2 and TRBJ2-3; the D gene is possibly TRBD2 (5 bases). This receptor was obtained from a male patient aged 2-15 years who had a stem cell transplant for acute lymphoblastic leukemia, so the T cells may come from the graft donor. This CDR3 reads CASSARRDTQYF. The CDR3 bases are TGCGCCAGCAGCGCTAGGAGGGATACGCAGTATTTT.